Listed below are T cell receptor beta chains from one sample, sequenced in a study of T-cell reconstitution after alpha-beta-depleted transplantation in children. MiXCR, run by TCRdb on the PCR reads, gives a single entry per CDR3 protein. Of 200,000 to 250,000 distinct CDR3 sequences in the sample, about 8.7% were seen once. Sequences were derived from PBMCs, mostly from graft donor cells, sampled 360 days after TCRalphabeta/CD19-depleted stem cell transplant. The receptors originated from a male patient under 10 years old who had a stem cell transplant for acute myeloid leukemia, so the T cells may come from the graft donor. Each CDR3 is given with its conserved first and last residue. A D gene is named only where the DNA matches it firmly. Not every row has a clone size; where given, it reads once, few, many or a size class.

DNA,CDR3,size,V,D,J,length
TGCAGCCCGTCGACCGGGATTGAGCAGTTCTTC,CSPSTGIEQFF,many,TRBV20-1,-,TRBJ2-1,11
TGTGCCAGCAGGACAACAGGCGGGGTCCTGACTTTC,CASRTTGGVLTF,few,TRBV12-3/TRBV12-4,-,TRBJ2-6,12
TGTGCCAGCAGTCCGGAGGACAACTTCCTGAACACTGAAGCTTTCTTT,CASSPEDNFLNTEAFF,few,TRBV12-3/TRBV12-4,-,TRBJ1-1,16
TGTGCCATCAGCCAATCCACAGGGGATCAGCCCCAGCATTTT,CAISQSTGDQPQHF,many,TRBV10-3,TRBD1,TRBJ1-5,14
TGCAGCGCTGCAGGGTCTGGGGCCAACGTCCTGACTTTC,CSAAGSGANVLTF,few,TRBV29-1,-,TRBJ2-6,13
TGTGCCAGCAGCCTAGCCGGATTGGGATACGAGCAGTACTTC,CASSLAGLGYEQYF,few,TRBV12-3/TRBV12-4,-,TRBJ2-7,14
TGTGCCAGCAGTTATCCCGGGACTAGCGGGAGCCTTTCGAGCGAGCAGTACTTC,CASSYPGTSGSLSSEQYF,-,TRBV12-3/TRBV12-4,TRBD2,TRBJ2-7,18
TGTGCCAGCAGCCCCCTTCGACTAGCGCGGGAGCAGTACTTC,CASSPLRLAREQYF,few,TRBV5-6,TRBD2,TRBJ2-7,14
TGTGCCAGCAGCCAAGATTGGGGGGGGACAGGGGACAGCAATGAGCAGTTCTTC,CASSQDWGGTGDSNEQFF,-,TRBV4-2,TRBD1,TRBJ2-1,18
TGTGCCAGCAGTTTTTGGGAGGGGAGCGGCTACACCTTC,CASSFWEGSGYTF,-,TRBV12-3/TRBV12-4,-,TRBJ1-2,13
TGCGCCAGCAGCTTGTCGGTGGCCACTGAAGCTTTCTTT,CASSLSVATEAFF,few,TRBV5-1,-,TRBJ1-1,13
TGCAGCGTTAACGGACTAGCGGGTAACTATTTGGAAGAGACCCAGTACTTC,CSVNGLAGNYLEETQYF,-,TRBV29-1,TRBD2,TRBJ2-5,17
TGCGCCAGCAGCTTGGTCGGGGCCGAGGAAGAGACCCAGTACTTC,CASSLVGAEEETQYF,-,TRBV5-1,-,TRBJ2-5,15
TGCAGTGCCCCGACAGGTTATACCTACGAGCAGTACTTC,CSAPTGYTYEQYF,few,TRBV20-1,-,TRBJ2-7,13
TGTGCCAGCAGTGAGGTGGGCGGGACGAACACCGGGGAGCTGTTTTTT,CASSEVGGTNTGELFF,-,TRBV2,-,TRBJ2-2,16
TGTGCCAGCACTCCGGGACTAGCGTTAGAGACCCAGTACTTC,CASTPGLALETQYF,-,TRBV6-2/TRBV6-3,TRBD2,TRBJ2-5,14
TGCAGTGCTCTTCGATATAGCAATCAGCCCCAGCATTTT,CSALRYSNQPQHF,many,TRBV20-1,-,TRBJ1-5,13
TGTGCCAGCTCGGAGTTGGGGCCGGGGACTGAAGCTTTCTTT,CASSELGPGTEAFF,-,TRBV6-1,-,TRBJ1-1,14
TGCAGCGTTGAAATGGACAGGGGACGGGAGAACACCGGGGAGCTGTTTTTT,CSVEMDRGRENTGELFF,many,TRBV29-1,TRBD1,TRBJ2-2,17
TGCGCCAGCAGCCAAGCCTCCGGGACAGGGGTTTGGGGGCAGTACTTC,CASSQASGTGVWGQYF,few,TRBV4-3,TRBD1,TRBJ2-7,16
TGTGCCGCCCGGACTAGCGGAGAGACCCAGTACTTC,CAARTSGETQYF,many,TRBV10-3,TRBD2,TRBJ2-5,12
TGCGCCAGCAGCTCCACAGGCCTCCCAGGGAACGAGCAGTACTTC,CASSSTGLPGNEQYF,-,TRBV5-1,-,TRBJ2-7,15
TGTGCCAGCAGCTCAAAACTAGTGGCCAAAAACATTCAGTACTTC,CASSSKLVAKNIQYF,few,TRBV11-1,-,TRBJ2-4,15
TGTGCCAGCAGCTTTCGGACAGGCGACACCGGGGAGCTGTTTTTT,CASSFRTGDTGELFF,few,TRBV7-2,TRBD1,TRBJ2-2,15
TGTGCCAGCAGTTTATGGGCAGGGGGTTATGGCTACACCTTC,CASSLWAGGYGYTF,many,TRBV12-3/TRBV12-4,TRBD1,TRBJ1-2,14
TGTGCCAGCAGTTACGTCTGGGGTAGAAGTGAAAAACTGTTTTTT,CASSYVWGRSEKLFF,few,TRBV6-5,-,TRBJ1-4,15
TGTGCCAGCAGTTTTACTTCTGGGGCCAACGTCCTAACTTTC,CASSFTSGANVLTF,many,TRBV12-3/TRBV12-4,-,TRBJ2-6,14
TGCAGTGCTATCCTTAGAGCGGGAAGGTACGAGCAGTACTTC,CSAILRAGRYEQYF,few,TRBV20-1,TRBD2,TRBJ2-7,14
TGCAGTGCTAGGGTGACTAGGGCTGGAGCCGGGGAGCTGTTTTTT,CSARVTRAGAGELFF,few,TRBV20-1,-,TRBJ2-2,15
TGTGCCAGCAGTTTGGTCAATCCTGGGGCCAACGTCCTGACTTTC,CASSLVNPGANVLTF,-,TRBV12-3/TRBV12-4,-,TRBJ2-6,15
TGTGCCATCAGCAACCAGGGCGGCCTTAACTATGGCTACACCTTC,CAISNQGGLNYGYTF,few,TRBV10-3,-,TRBJ1-2,15
TGTGCCAGCAGCGCAGACGCCCGGGACTTTGAGCAGTTCTTC,CASSADARDFEQFF,many,TRBV7-2,-,TRBJ2-1,14
TGTGCCAGCAGCTTAGGACAGTCGCGTCTAGAGCAGTTCTTC,CASSLGQSRLEQFF,few,TRBV7-2,-,TRBJ2-1,14
TGTGCCAGCAGCGCTACCGGGACACTTAATCAGCCCCAGCATTTT,CASSATGTLNQPQHF,many,TRBV9,-,TRBJ1-5,15
TGTGCCAGCAGCGACCCCGCCGGGGAGCTGTTTTTT,CASSDPAGELFF,-,TRBV7-2,-,TRBJ2-2,12
TGCAGTGCTAGAGTCATGGGGCGGGAGTGGCTTGAGCAGTTCTTC,CSARVMGREWLEQFF,few,TRBV20-1,TRBD2,TRBJ2-1,15
TGCGCCAGTCGAAACGGACTAAGCTCCTACAATGAGCAGTTCTTC,CASRNGLSSYNEQFF,-,TRBV5-1,-,TRBJ2-1,15
TGTGCCAGCAGAACCCCGAGGGGCGAGGGGTCTTACAATGAGCAGTTCTTC,CASRTPRGEGSYNEQFF,-,TRBV6-1,-,TRBJ2-1,17
TGCGCCAGCAGCTCGGCGGGGGACTATGGCTACACCTTC,CASSSAGDYGYTF,few,TRBV5-1,-,TRBJ1-2,13
TGTGCCAGCTGTCCCGGGTTGTCCTACAATGAGCAGTTCTTC,CASCPGLSYNEQFF,few,TRBV12-3/TRBV12-4,-,TRBJ2-1,14
TGCAGTGCTAGAGATGGGACAGGGCCTGAAGCTTTCTTT,CSARDGTGPEAFF,-,TRBV20-1,TRBD1,TRBJ1-1,13
TGTGCCAGCAGCTTAGTACACTATGGCTACACCTTC,CASSLVHYGYTF,-,TRBV7-9,-,TRBJ1-2,12
TGTGCCAGCACCCCTCAGCAGGTCAGTGAGCAGTTCTTC,CASTPQQVSEQFF,-,TRBV12-3/TRBV12-4,-,TRBJ2-1,13
TGTGCAACTAGGAGGGCTAGCGGGAACGAGCAGTACTTC,CATRRASGNEQYF,many,TRBV28,TRBD2,TRBJ2-7,13
TGTGCCAGCAGCTTAGAGTTCGACAGGGGTCTCGCGGGGCAGTACTTC,CASSLEFDRGLAGQYF,-,TRBV7-2,TRBD1,TRBJ2-7,16
TGTGCCAGCAGCCAAGAACCAACAGCGGGAGGGTACAATGAGCAGTTCTTC,CASSQEPTAGGYNEQFF,many,TRBV4-2,TRBD2,TRBJ2-1,17